What follows describes a single T cell receptor beta chain. One junction end disagrees with the germline gene, perhaps due to a read error. This specimen comes from a study of cytomegalovirus exposure and HLA in healthy donors. Primers for the PCR totalled 60 Vbeta and 13 Jbeta. The table came from immunoSEQ multiplex PCR; TCRdb's copy has only in-frame clones and leaves some out. The sample records fewer than 250,000 clones, roughly 87% being singletons. The CDR3 totals 13 residues. Specimen: PBMCs. The receptor was isolated from a boy aged 2 to 9 in good health and CMV-seronegative. This chain joins TRBV23-1 and TRBJ1-3; D may be TRBD1 (5 bases). TRBV23-1 is flagged as an ORF with uncertain function. The CDR3 nucleotides are TGCGCCAGCAGTCAATTTAAGATTTCAGGGCCCGGCTTT. This encodes CASSQFKISGPGF.